A single T cell receptor (beta chain) is shown here with its context. This clone showed up just a few times. There is no known antigen for this receptor. There are no base qualities to consult, and no much larger clone falls within one base. These data originate in a study of blood T cell repertoires in COVID-19 (dated by TCRdb to 2018 to 2021). For context, the study as a whole: The collaborator samples originated in the United States, Italy and Spain and spanned the acute and convalescent phases of COVID-19. Nearly every sample came with metadata listing a de-identified subject ID, COVID-19 status, age in years and sex. Samples came from the ongoing ImmuneRACE study (first 160 participants) plus 1,254 subjects from 6 global collaborators. A freely available public database, intended as a resource for researchers studying the immune response to SARS-CoV-2, is where the repertoires were released. The prospective study material was composed of cDNA or gDNA derived from T cells, B-cell-depleted T cells, or PBMCs. HLA class I and class II types, where available, came from metadata supplied by the sample provider rather than from assay-based typing. Deeply sampled blood TCRbeta repertoires from subjects exposed to, actively infected with, or recovered from COVID-19 were included in the dataset. The full study reports these points: The quantity of clinical and demographic metadata differed by source and by participant and was supplied without curation.

The germline V gene gives CDR1 as LGHNA and CDR2 as YNFKEQ. At the junction V is shortened by 5 bases and J by 4 bases; bases outside the gene matches: 8. The CDR3 runs 17 residues from the cysteine to the phenylalanine. Only the CDR3 DNA is retained, 51 bases long and in frame from the first base. TCRbeta CDR3 regions were amplified from genomic DNA by means of the immunoSEQ Assay, a bias-controlled multiplex PCR. Regarding the original processing steps: Nucleated cell counts per sample were estimated from amplification of reference gene primers within the assay. To quantify the absolute abundance of each unique TCRbeta CDR3 rearrangement, sequence reads were collapsed and filtered. For each sample, productive Simpson clonality was calculated as the square root of Simpson's diversity index across productive rearrangements. What TCRdb holds here is the immuneACCESS table cut down to in-frame rearrangements. Part of the clones is not present; checked against another copy, under half of the missing clones reflect an unresolved V gene, and the others are unexplained. V and J calls and clone size follow that table, whereas D and trimming were derived from the DNA. The sample has around 200,000 clones on record, 75% to 85% of them singletons. The top ten clonotypes cover approximately 5.9% of the sample.

One collaborating source in Seattle enrolled patients while the patients were actively infected and followed the patients over time throughout the course of disease. Each collaborating institution followed its own protocols to collect whole blood in K2EDTA tubes. For TCRbeta analysis, collaborators shipped samples in one of three forms: frozen whole blood, isolated PBMCs, or DNA extracted from either of those sample types. This chain joins TRBV4-2 to TRBJ2-1; the junction holds 13 bases that match TRBD2. The sequenced sample was peripheral blood. This sequence originates from a woman aged 40 to 50 with COVID-19, enrolled during active disease. This receptor has the CDR3 CASSDTSGRAYYNEQFF. The DNA sequence is as follows: TGTGCCAGCAGCGACACTAGCGGGAGGGCCTATTACAATGAGCAGTTCTTC.